This paragraph covers one T cell receptor (beta chain) sequence. Its cognate antigen is unknown. In TCRdb, the 5' RACE reads were re-called with MiXCR into one record per CDR3 protein. The sample yields some 1,700,000 distinct CDR3 sequences, 25% to 35% seen once. With no exceptions, donors were healthy Caucasians. The sample comes from a study of identical twins. Study conclusions and caveats: Excess twin sharing in beta out-of-frame sequences was weaker. For out-of-frame alpha sequences shared by twins, low generation probability was in excess. Models underpredicted monozygotic twin sharing of out-of-frame TCR alpha.

Trimming stripped 0 bases from V and 6 bases from J, with 13 bases between. CDR3 length: 15 amino acids. The germline gives CDR1 SGHRS, CDR2 YFSETQ. The sequence derives from a newborn girl in good health. This chain links TRBV5-1 with TRBJ2-1, with D unclear. Sequenced: cord blood. CDR3 region: CASSLVPAVSNEQFF. The CDR3 DNA reads as TGCGCCAGCAGCTTGGTTCCGGCCGTGAGCAATGAGCAGTTCTTC.